This T cell receptor (beta chain) is drawn from a study of blood T cells in healthy people across ages. Study background: Using template switching, researchers captured about one barcoded beta molecule for each two T cells.

V lost 11 bases and J lost 1, with 10 bases in between. The CDR3 spans 12 residues. Looked up from germline, CDR1 is SGHAT and CDR2 is FQNNGV. General study results and limits: The unsorted PBMCs prevented any conclusive comparison of naive versus antigen-experienced cells. Shifts in expanded clonotypes may have been confounded by donor CMV status, which was unknown.

A J-beta primer mix and a sample-barcoded 5' primer were used in a second PCR of roughly 6 to 12 cycles. One entry per CDR3 protein, called by TCRdb with MiXCR from the 5' RACE reads. The table includes just over 1 million distinct CDR3 sequences, 45% detected once. This clonotype was observed a handful of times. The antigen is undetermined. Total RNA extraction produced at least 5.5 micrograms (per sample) for the study. Sequencing was done on a sample of blood. The chain links TRBV11-2 to TRBJ2-3; no definite D call. This sequence was found in a woman aged 60-75 years in good health. In nucleotides, the CDR3 is TGTGCCTGGAGTGGGGGCACAGATACGCAGTATTTT. Translated, it gives CAWSGGTDTQYF.